The 28 T cell receptor beta chains listed next were all sequenced from one sample in a study of blood T cell repertoires in COVID-19. Libraries were prepared by immunoSEQ multiplex PCR; TCRdb keeps only in-frame clonotypes and omits some of them. This sample has 45,000 to 60,000 clones, with under 95% found just once. Sequences were obtained from peripheral blood. All receptors derive from a man between 50 and 59 years old with acute or convalescent COVID-19.

V gene TRBV10-1 combines with J gene TRBJ1-2, with no clear D. From germline, CDR1 is WNHNN and CDR2 SYGVQD (reference sequence). This CDR3 contains 13 residues. V shed 2 bases and J shed 3 bases, with 7 bases lying between them. CDR3 in DNA: TGCGCCAGCAGTGAGCCCGGGGACTATGGCTACACCTTC. Its translation is CASSEPGDYGYTF.

This clone was counted only a few times. The V and J genes are TRBV3-1 (or the pseudogene TRBV3-2) and TRBJ1-1; TRBD1 aligns across 12 bases. CDR3 length: 15 amino acids. Germline CDR1 and CDR2: LGHDT and YNNKEL (reference sequence). J gave up 7 bases and V 1 base, and 4 bases lay outside the gene matches. DNA of the CDR3: TGTGCCAGCAGCCAAGCCGGGACAGGGGGCTTTGAAGCTTTCTTT. This codes for CASSQAGTGGFEAFF.

The chain is built from TRBV11-3 and TRBJ2-3; 8 bases line up with TRBD1. CDR3 size: 14 residues. The V gene's germline CDR1 is SGHNT and CDR2 YENEEA. The V and J ends lost 4 bases and 3 bases, in that order; junction bases with no gene match: 3. CDR3 residues: CASSSRGRTDTQYF. DNA of the CDR3: TGTGCCAGCAGCTCCAGGGGGCGGACAGATACGCAGTATTTT.

The genes are TRBV28 and TRBJ1-2; D might be TRBD1 (6 bases). CDR1 and CDR2 from the germline V gene are MDHEN and SYDVKM. This CDR3 spans 17 amino acids. Trimming took off 5 bases at V and 4 bases at J, with 23 bases between the two ends. This CDR3 reads CASSLAPPGLGGYGYTF. CDR3 nucleotides: TGTGCCAGCAGTCTAGCCCCACCCGGATTAGGGGGCTATGGCTACACCTTC.

The chain has TRBV5-1 and TRBJ2-7; 9 bases line up with TRBD1. This CDR3 has 16 residues. Germline values: CDR1 SGHRS, CDR2 YFSETQ. J gave up 2 bases and V 3 bases, and 9 bases lay outside the gene matches. The CDR3 reads CASSSNPQGAPYEQYF. CDR3 sequence (DNA): TGCGCCAGCAGCTCAAATCCACAGGGGGCCCCCTACGAGCAGTACTTC.

The chain has TRBV5-1 and TRBJ2-5; possible D gene TRBD2, 5 bases. There are 15 residues in the CDR3. Germline V gene lookup returns CDR1 SGHRS and CDR2 YFSETQ. V lost 0 bases, J lost 2 bases, and 11 bases lay in between. The CDR3 DNA reads TGCGCCAGCAGCTTGGCCTCCACGGGGCAAGAGACCCAGTACTTC. Translating it yields CASSLASTGQETQYF. The whole variable domain, remainder taken from reference TRBV5-1 and TRBJ2-5, is KAGVTQTPRYLIKTRGQQVTLSCSPISGHRSVSWYQQTPGQGLQFLFEYFSETQRNKGNFPGRFSGRQFSNSRSEMNVSTLELGDSALYLCASSLASTGQETQYFGPGTRLLVL.

This clone was recorded only once. The gene calls are TRBV4-2 and TRBJ1-3, with TRBD1 identical over 9 bases. Germline-derived CDR1 and CDR2 are LGHNA and YNFKEQ. With V trimmed by 4 bases and J by 7 bases, 11 bases remained unmatched. The CDR3 has 16 residues. This CDR3 reads CASSPTQTGGRNTIYF. CDR3 nucleotide sequence: TGTGCCAGCAGCCCGACACAGACAGGGGGACGGAACACCATATATTTT.

V is TRBV28 and J is TRBJ1-5; a weak D match, TRBD1 (5 bases). The V gene's germline CDR1 is MDHEN and CDR2 SYDVKM. Trimming removed 8 bases from V and 6 bases from J, with 11 bases in between. This CDR3 has 12 residues. The CDR3 sequence is CASSGEFQPQHF. Here the CDR3 DNA reads TGTGCCAGCTCGGGGGAATTTCAGCCCCAGCATTTT.

The genes are TRBV5-1 and TRBJ1-1; possibly TRBD1 for D (5 bases). V dropped 1 base and J dropped 1 base, with 11 bases sitting between them. The CDR3 spans 15 residues. The V gene's germline CDR1 is SGHRS and CDR2 YFSETQ. The CDR3 sequence is CASSLIGRANTEAFF. The CDR3 nucleotides are TGCGCCAGCAGCTTGATAGGCAGGGCGAACACTGAAGCTTTCTTT.

The chain has TRBV12-5 and TRBJ2-3, with D perhaps matching TRBD2 (5 bases). V was cut by 0 bases and J by 0 bases, with 19 bases left in between. CDR3 length: 19 residues. CDR1 is LGHNT and CDR2 is FRNRAP in the germline V gene. DNA for the CDR3: TGTGCTAGTGGTTTGGTCGAATTTCGAAGGGAGTCTAGCACAGATACGCAGTATTTT. Protein product: CASGLVEFRRESSTDTQYF.

The rearrangement joins TRBV30 to TRBJ1-4, with D perhaps TRBD1 (5 bases). The length of the CDR3 is 17 residues. From germline, CDR1 is GTSNPN and CDR2 SVGIG (reference sequence). V shed 1 base and J shed 3 bases, with 18 bases lying between them. The CDR3 sequence: CAWSDDLLGAPNEKLFF. DNA of the CDR3: TGTGCCTGGAGTGATGATCTGCTAGGGGCCCCTAATGAAAAACTGTTTTTT. Full variable domain (outside the CDR3, taken from reference TRBV30 and TRBJ1-4): SQTIHQWPATLVQPVGSPLSLECTVEGTSNPNLYWYRQAAGRGLQLLFYSVGIGQISSEVPQNLSASRPQDRQFILSSKKLLLSDSGFYLCAWSDDLLGAPNEKLFFGSGTQLSVL.

The chain has TRBV5-1 and TRBJ1-4; 8 positions agree with TRBD1. Germline V gene sequence: CDR1 SGHRS, CDR2 YFSETQ. The V gene end was trimmed by 5 bases and the J gene end by 7 bases; junction bases not matched to a gene: 10. The CDR3 is 15 residues long. CDR3 amino acids: CASSRTGQGGEKLFF. The CDR3 region has the DNA TGCGCCAGCAGTCGAACAGGACAGGGAGGTGAAAAACTGTTTTTT.

The genes are TRBV18 and TRBJ2-7; 13 nucleotides align to TRBD2. This CDR3 has 16 amino acids. The germline V gene encodes CDR1 KGHSH and CDR2 LQKENI. Germline trimming cut 4 bases from V and 7 bases from J; bases unmatched to any gene: 10. The CDR3: CASSQGLAGLEGEQYF. CDR3 in DNA: TGTGCCAGCTCACAGGGACTAGCGGGGCTCGAGGGGGAGCAGTACTTC.

CDR3 nucleotide sequence: TGTGCCAGTAGTATAGATGGGAGCTCTGAGCAGTTCTTC. Protein product: CASSIDGSSEQFF. This chain connects TRBV19 to TRBJ2-1; weak D call: TRBD2 (5 bases). Trimming took 0 bases from V and 9 from J, leaving 9 bases between them. This CDR3 contains 13 residues. CDR1 and CDR2 from the germline V gene are LNHDA and SQIVND (reference sequence).

The V gene is TRBV29-1, the J gene TRBJ1-1; 7 bases are a match to TRBD1. Germline assignment: CDR1 SQVTM and CDR2 ANQGSEA. The ends lost 4 bases at V and 4 bases at J; junction bases unmatched: 9. CDR3 length: 14 residues. The chain's CDR3 is CSVVTQGSFTEAFF. Here the CDR3 DNA reads TGCAGCGTTGTCACACAGGGGAGTTTCACTGAAGCTTTCTTT. The whole variable domain, filled in from reference TRBV29-1 and TRBJ1-1, reads SAVISQKPSRDICQRGTSLTIQCQVDSQVTMMFWYRQQPGQSLTLIATANQGSEATYESGFVIDKFPISRPNLTFSTLTVSNMSPEDSSIYLCSVVTQGSFTEAFFGQGTRLTVV.

V is TRBV2 and J is TRBJ2-1; 7 nucleotides line up with TRBD2. CDR1 is SNHLY, CDR2 FYNNEI, per germline. CDR3 length: 14 residues. V gave up 8 bases and J gave up 5 bases; unmatched junction bases: 9. CDR3 residues: CASGRESWNNEQFF. CDR3 nucleotides: TGTGCCAGCGGGAGGGAGAGTTGGAACAATGAGCAGTTCTTC.

The chain is built from TRBV29-1 and TRBJ1-2; D is ambiguous. The CDR3 totals 11 residues. The germline V gene has CDR1 SQVTM and CDR2 ANQGSEA. V lost 6 bases and J lost 5, with 10 bases in between. DNA for the CDR3: TGCAGCGTAGTGTCCCTATATGGCTACACCTTC. Its protein product is CSVVSLYGYTF.

The chain combines TRBV29-1 with TRBJ1-3, with D unclear. V was clipped by 2 bases and J by 2 bases, with 10 bases between them. Germline V gene data show CDR1 as SQVTM and CDR2 as ANQGSEA. The CDR3 spans 14 residues. CDR3 protein: CSVESPNAGNTIYF. DNA of the CDR3: TGCAGCGTTGAAAGCCCCAACGCTGGAAACACCATATATTTT.

V gene TRBV24-1 combines with J gene TRBJ1-2; possible D gene TRBD1, 6 bases. The V and J ends lost 3 bases and 1 base respectively, with 8 bases between them. Germline CDR1 KGHDR, CDR2 SFDVKD. The CDR3 extends over 14 amino acids. CDR3 residues: CATSDRGGNYGYTF. The DNA of the CDR3 is TGTGCCACCAGTGATAGGGGGGGTAACTATGGCTACACCTTC.

This clone appeared a single time. A junction boundary mismatches the germline segment, possibly from a read error. The rearrangement joins TRBV11-2 to TRBJ1-3, with D unresolved. CDR1 is SGHAT, CDR2 FQNNGV, per germline. This CDR3 has 11 amino acids. The CDR3 sequence: CASSFGDTIYF. The CDR3 DNA reads as TGTGCCAGCAGCTTTGGAGACACCATATATTTT.

This rearrangement joins TRBV4-2 to TRBJ2-2, with D possibly being TRBD2 (6 bases). The CDR3 has 22 amino acids. CDR1 and CDR2 from the germline V gene are LGHNA and YNFKEQ. The V gene lost 1 base and the J gene lost 6 bases, with 33 bases spanning the gap. In DNA, the CDR3 is TGTGCCAGCAGCCAAGTTGCTCTCTCTCCGGGACTTTTAAATTTTGGGGCCGGGGAGCTGTTTTTT. Translating gives CASSQVALSPGLLNFGAGELFF.

The chain carries TRBV6-5 and TRBJ1-4; tentative D call: TRBD1 (5 bases). The CDR3 runs to 16 residues. The germline V gene has CDR1 MNHEY and CDR2 SVGAGI. Trimming shortened V by 4 bases and J by 7 bases, and 19 bases separated the two germline ends. The CDR3: CASSSYAGRVTEKLFF. DNA for the CDR3: TGTGCCAGCAGTTCGTACGCGGGGCGCGTAACTGAAAAACTGTTTTTT.

The rearrangement joins TRBV30 to TRBJ2-7, with 12 nucleotides matching TRBD2. The CDR3 extends over 14 amino acids. Trimming at V came to 1 base and at J to 2 bases, leaving 0 bases not matched to a gene. Germline loops: CDR1 GTSNPN, CDR2 SVGIG (reference sequence). The CDR3 protein is CAWSGTSGAYEQYF. CDR3 DNA: TGTGCCTGGAGTGGGACTAGCGGGGCCTACGAGCAGTACTTC.

The genes are TRBV19 and TRBJ2-3; D remains unclear. Germline CDR1 is LNHDA and CDR2 is SQIVND (reference sequence). Trimming left V 4 bases short and J 10 bases short, with 12 bases between. This CDR3 is 12 amino acids long. The CDR3 region is CASSNFGASQYF. CDR3 DNA sequence: TGTGCCAGTAGTAATTTCGGAGCATCGCAGTATTTT.

As to this clone: At one boundary the junction diverges from the germline segment, which might be a read error. The chain recombines TRBV10-3 with TRBJ2-3; D is possibly TRBD1 (6 bases). The CDR3 totals 12 residues. From germline, CDR1 is ENHRY and CDR2 SYGVKD. CDR3: CAISDKGQDLCF. CDR3 DNA sequence: TGTGCCATCAGTGATAAGGGACAAGATCTGTGTTTT.

This chain uses TRBV7-2 with TRBJ1-2; the match to TRBD1 covers 7 bases. Germline CDR1 reads SGHTA; CDR2 reads FQGNSA. The CDR3 is 13 amino acids. V gave up 3 bases and J gave up 6 bases; unmatched junction bases: 4. CDR3 residues: CASSFDREDGYTF. The CDR3 nucleotides read TGTGCCAGCAGCTTCGACAGGGAGGATGGCTACACCTTC.

The V gene is TRBV27, the J gene TRBJ2-7, with TRBD1 identical over 8 bases. The junction had 18 bases not matched to a gene; V was cut back by 5 bases and J by 6 bases. CDR1 MNHEY and CDR2 SMNVEV come from the germline V gene (reference sequence). The CDR3 consists of 17 residues. This CDR3 is CASSPRAATGVSCEQYF. The CDR3 bases are TGTGCCAGCAGTCCGAGGGCGGCGACAGGGGTGTCTTGCGAGCAGTACTTC.

The CDR3 coding sequence is TGTGCCAGCAGCCTCGGGGGGGGAAGCTCCTACGAGCAGTACTTC. Translated, it gives CASSLGGGSSYEQYF. V gene TRBV11-2 combines with J gene TRBJ2-7, with 8 bases that match TRBD2. The CDR3 sequence is 15 residues long. With V trimmed by 5 bases and J by 0 bases, 6 bases remained unmatched. The V gene's germline CDR1 is SGHAT and CDR2 FQNNGV.